One sample yielded the 21 T cell receptor beta chains listed below, sequenced in a study of response to subunit inactivated influenza vaccine. MiXCR, run by TCRdb on the RT-PCR reads, gives a single entry per CDR3 protein. The sample consists of more than 550,000 distinct CDR3 sequences, over 9% of them appearing once. The same sample was also studied in work on T cells expressing NK-cell markers. That source reports: Generation of TCR beta cDNA was performed by 5'RACE template switching incorporating UMIs.

Sequencing was performed on PBMCs from blood, taken on the day of vaccination. These receptors came from a man over 45 who received an inactivated influenza vaccine.

This clonotype has at least ten counts. This sequence joins TRBV20-1 and TRBJ1-5; D is ambiguous. Between the trimmed V and J ends, which lost 1 base and 0 bases, there was a span of 16 bases. Germline V lookup: CDR1 DFQATT, CDR2 SNEGSKA (reference sequence). The length of the CDR3 is 17 residues. CDR3 protein: CSARGSHESHSNQPQHF. The CDR3 bases are TGCAGTGCTAGAGGGTCCCACGAAAGTCATAGCAATCAGCCCCAGCATTTT.

The chain links TRBV10-3 to TRBJ2-5; a possible D gene is TRBD1 (6 bases). The CDR3 length is 12 residues. V shed 10 bases and J shed 3 bases, with 12 bases lying between them. Looked up from germline, CDR1 is ENHRY and CDR2 is SYGVKD. The CDR3 spells CASRDKKETQYF. The CDR3 DNA sequence: TGTGCCAGCCGGGACAAGAAAGAGACCCAGTACTTC.

This clonotype was seen more than once but under ten times. The rearrangement joins TRBV29-1 to TRBJ2-3; a possible D gene is TRBD1 (5 bases). Germline assignment: CDR1 SQVTM and CDR2 ANQGSEA. V lost 0 bases and J lost 3, with 13 bases in between. The CDR3 sequence is 15 residues long. The CDR3 nucleotides are TGCAGCGTTGAAGATCCCTGGCAGGGTACAGATACGCAGTATTTT. Amino acid sequence: CSVEDPWQGTDTQYF.

CDR3 sequence reads: CASSLISERGTDTQYF. The CDR3 DNA is TGTGCCAGCAGCTTAATTTCAGAGAGAGGCACAGATACGCAGTATTTT. The chain combines TRBV7-9 with TRBJ2-3, with D unclear. The CDR3 has 16 amino acids. V lost 2 bases to trimming and J lost 1 base, with 13 bases between them. Germline-derived CDR1 and CDR2 are SEHNR and FQNEAQ (reference sequence).

V is TRBV12-3 or TRBV12-4 and J is TRBJ2-3, with D perhaps being TRBD1 or TRBD2 (6 bases each). The V end lost 6 bases, the J end lost 9 bases, and 19 bases lay between the germline ends. CDR3 length: 14 amino acids. Here the CDR3 reads CASSPSGAGKTQYF. CDR3 in DNA: TGTGCCAGCAGCCCTTCGGGGGCAGGGAAGACGCAGTATTTT.

The chain combines TRBV12-3 or TRBV12-4 with TRBJ1-2, with a weak D call TRBD1 (6 bases). The CDR3 sequence is 14 residues long. The V and J ends lost 4 bases and 5 bases respectively, with 14 bases between them. CDR3 coding DNA: TGTGCCAGCAGTTCCTCCACAGGGCTATATGGCTACACCTTC. Translated, it gives CASSSSTGLYGYTF.

This chain links TRBV18 with TRBJ2-5; D uncertain. The CDR3 runs to 14 residues. CDR1 is KGHSH, CDR2 LQKENI, per germline. With 2 bases removed from V and 0 bases from J, the gap between germline ends came to 7 bases. CDR3 sequence: CASSPKQNQETQYF. The CDR3 DNA follows: TGTGCCAGCTCACCAAAACAGAACCAAGAGACCCAGTACTTC.

This clonotype was counted only a few times. The chain has TRBV12-3 or TRBV12-4 and TRBJ1-2; the D gene is possibly TRBD1 (5 bases). Trimming shortened V by 8 bases and J by 3 bases, and 19 bases separated the two germline ends. This CDR3 spans 15 amino acids. The CDR3 coding sequence is TGTGCCAGCGCCCCTCCGAGCCAGGGCTACTATGGCTACACCTTC. Protein: CASAPPSQGYYGYTF.

This clonotype was observed a few times. The CDR3 DNA sequence: TGTGCCTCCCAGGGGGAGAAGAACACTGAAGCTTTCTTT. Its protein is CASQGEKNTEAFF. The chain recombines TRBV10-3 with TRBJ1-1; 7 positions agree with TRBD1. The germline V gene encodes CDR1 ENHRY and CDR2 SYGVKD. Trimming removed 11 bases from V and 1 base from J; junction bases left unmatched: 7. CDR3 size: 13 residues.

This clonotype was found many times. The J gene is TRBJ2-3, the V gene TRBV4-3, with 7 bases matching TRBD2. There are 16 residues in the CDR3. The V gene end was trimmed by 2 bases and the J gene end by 0 bases; junction bases not matched to a gene: 5. Germline CDR1 and CDR2: LGHNA and YSLEER. CDR3 sequence: CASSQRGVPSTDTQYF. The CDR3 nucleotides are TGCGCCAGCAGCCAACGGGGGGTCCCTAGCACAGATACGCAGTATTTT.

The chain has TRBV6-2 or TRBV6-3 and TRBJ2-4; 9 nucleotides match TRBD1. Germline V CDR1 and CDR2: MNHEY, SVGEGT. The CDR3 extends over 17 amino acids. The V gene end was trimmed by 5 bases and the J gene end by 4 bases; junction bases not matched to a gene: 12. CDR3 sequence reads: CASSPPGQGWAKNIQYF. CDR3 DNA sequence: TGTGCCAGCAGTCCCCCGGGACAGGGATGGGCTAAAAACATTCAGTACTTC.

The chain combines TRBV5-5 with TRBJ2-3; D gene unclear. Germline CDR1 and CDR2: SGHKS and YYEKEE (reference sequence). The CDR3 totals 16 residues. Trimming pared 1 base from V and 4 bases from J, leaving 16 bases between. The CDR3 nucleotides are TGTGCCAGCAGCTTGTATAGTGTCTTTTCGGCAGATACGCAGTATTTT. Amino acids: CASSLYSVFSADTQYF.

The DNA for the CDR3 is TGCGCCAGCAGCGACGCGGGTTCCTACGAGCAGTACTTC. This sequence encodes CASSDAGSYEQYF. The rearrangement joins TRBV5-1 to TRBJ2-7; a weak D match, TRBD2 (5 bases). The V gene's germline CDR1 is SGHRS and CDR2 YFSETQ. With 4 bases removed from V and 1 base from J, the gap between germline ends came to 9 bases. There are 13 residues in the CDR3.

This clonotype was counted at least ten times. This rearrangement joins TRBV29-1 to TRBJ1-2, with D unresolved. This CDR3 is built from 14 residues. V was shortened by 1 base and J by 5 bases, with 14 bases between the two germline ends. CDR1 SQVTM and CDR2 ANQGSEA come from the germline V gene. The DNA for the CDR3 is TGCAGCGTTGAAGTTGGCGTGGGAGGATATGGCTACACCTTC. Its protein product is CSVEVGVGGYGYTF.

This clonotype has just a few counts. The chain is built from TRBV4-1 and TRBJ2-1, with D unclear. From germline, CDR1 is MGHRA and CDR2 YSYEKL. This CDR3 is 13 amino acids long. Deletions cut 1 base from V and 9 bases from J, with 10 bases between. CDR3 protein: CASSQVGEREQFF. The CDR3 coding sequence is TGCGCCAGCAGCCAAGTCGGAGAGCGTGAGCAGTTCTTC.

In its sample, this clonotype was seen many times. This chain joins TRBV24-1 and TRBJ2-5; perhaps TRBD1 as D (6 bases). The CDR3 runs to 15 residues. CDR1 KGHDR and CDR2 SFDVKD come from the germline V gene. V shed 0 bases and J shed 2 bases, with 9 bases lying between them. In DNA, the CDR3 is TGTGCCACCAGTGATTTGCGGGACACTCAAGAGACCCAGTACTTC. Translation gives CATSDLRDTQETQYF.

The sample holds a few counts of this clonotype. The chain employs TRBV12-3 or TRBV12-4 and TRBJ2-3, with 12 positions matching TRBD2. Trimming cost V 6 bases and J 6 bases; bases outside gene matches: 10. The CDR3 length is 16 residues. CDR3: CASRPASGRVSDTQYF. Written as DNA, the CDR3 is TGTGCCAGCAGGCCAGCTAGCGGGAGGGTCTCTGATACGCAGTATTTT.

The chain carries TRBV11-1 and TRBJ2-7; 9 nucleotides line up with TRBD1. This CDR3 is 13 amino acids long. Germline CDR1 and CDR2: SGHAT and FQDESV (reference sequence). Trimming at V came to 6 bases and at J to 6 bases, leaving 6 bases not matched to a gene. The CDR3 DNA sequence: TGTGCCAGCAGACCGGACAGGGGAGGCGAGCAGTACTTC. Residues: CASRPDRGGEQYF.

The chain has TRBV5-1 and TRBJ1-1; no definite D call. Germline loops: CDR1 SGHRS, CDR2 YFSETQ. There are 14 residues in the CDR3. V lost 4 bases and J lost 8, with 18 bases in between. CDR3 coding DNA: TGCGCCAGCAGCAACTACCAAGGTGGGGTAGAAGCTTTCTTT. It codes for CASSNYQGGVEAFF.

This clonotype has a handful of counts. The chain couples TRBV7-9 to TRBJ2-5, with D hard to call. Germline CDR1 SEHNR, CDR2 FQNEAQ (reference sequence). Trimming removed 0 bases at V and 6 bases at J, with 5 bases between. The CDR3 loop spans 12 amino acids. The CDR3 DNA sequence: TGTGCCAGCAGCTTAGCGGTAAAGACCCAGTACTTC. Amino acid sequence: CASSLAVKTQYF.

The chain is built from TRBV20-1 and TRBJ2-1, with D possibly TRBD1 on 6 matching bases. The V gene lost 6 bases and the J gene lost 2 bases, with 20 bases spanning the gap. CDR3 size: 16 residues. Germline V gene data show CDR1 as DFQATT and CDR2 as SNEGSKA (reference sequence). The DNA of the CDR3 is TGCAGTGCGGCGGGTCAGGGGATTTCGCCCTACAATGAGCAGTTCTTC. This sequence encodes CSAAGQGISPYNEQFF.